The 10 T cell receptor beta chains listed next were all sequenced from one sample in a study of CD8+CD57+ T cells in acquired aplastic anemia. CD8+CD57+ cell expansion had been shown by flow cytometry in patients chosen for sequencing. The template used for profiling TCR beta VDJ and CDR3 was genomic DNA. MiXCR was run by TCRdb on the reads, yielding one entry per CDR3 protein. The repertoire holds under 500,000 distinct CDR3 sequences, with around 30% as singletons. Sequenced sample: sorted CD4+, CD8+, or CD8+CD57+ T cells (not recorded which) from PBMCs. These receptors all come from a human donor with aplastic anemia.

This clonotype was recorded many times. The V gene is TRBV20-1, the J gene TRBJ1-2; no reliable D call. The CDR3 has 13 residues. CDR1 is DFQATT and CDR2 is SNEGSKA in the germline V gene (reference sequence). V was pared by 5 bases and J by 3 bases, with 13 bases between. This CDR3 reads CSAGIGMDYGYTF. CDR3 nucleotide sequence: TGCAGTGCTGGGATCGGGATGGACTATGGCTACACCTTC.

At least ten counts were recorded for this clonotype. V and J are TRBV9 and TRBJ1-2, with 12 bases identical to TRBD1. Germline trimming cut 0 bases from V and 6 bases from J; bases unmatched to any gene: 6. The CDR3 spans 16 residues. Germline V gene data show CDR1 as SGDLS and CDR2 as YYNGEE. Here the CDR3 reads CASSVGWDRGQDGYTF. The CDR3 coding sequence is TGTGCCAGCAGCGTAGGTTGGGACAGGGGGCAGGATGGCTACACCTTC.

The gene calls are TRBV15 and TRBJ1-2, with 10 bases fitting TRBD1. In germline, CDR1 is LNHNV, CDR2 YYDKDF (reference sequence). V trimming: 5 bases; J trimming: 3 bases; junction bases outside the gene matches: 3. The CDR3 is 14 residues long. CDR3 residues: CATSWDRGDYGYTF. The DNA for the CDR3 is TGTGCCACCAGCTGGGACAGGGGAGACTATGGCTACACCTTC.

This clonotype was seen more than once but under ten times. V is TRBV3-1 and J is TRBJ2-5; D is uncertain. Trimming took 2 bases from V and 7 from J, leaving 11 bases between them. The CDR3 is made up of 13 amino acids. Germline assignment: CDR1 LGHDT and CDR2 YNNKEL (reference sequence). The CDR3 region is CASSQTQMGTQYF. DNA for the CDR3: TGTGCCAGCAGCCAAACTCAAATGGGGACCCAGTACTTC.

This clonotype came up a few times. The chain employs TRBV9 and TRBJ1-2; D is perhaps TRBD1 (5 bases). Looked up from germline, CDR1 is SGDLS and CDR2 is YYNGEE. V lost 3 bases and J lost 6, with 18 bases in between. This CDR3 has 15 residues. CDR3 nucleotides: TGTGCCAGCAGCGCCGGGGGACCGAACGGAGATGGCTACACCTTC. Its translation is CASSAGGPNGDGYTF.

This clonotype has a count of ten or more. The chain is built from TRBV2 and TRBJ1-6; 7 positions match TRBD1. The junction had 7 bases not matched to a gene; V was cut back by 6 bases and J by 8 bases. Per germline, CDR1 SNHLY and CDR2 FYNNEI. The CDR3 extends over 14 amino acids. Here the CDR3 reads CASRVEGADSPLHF. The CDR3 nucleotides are TGTGCCAGCAGAGTTGAGGGGGCTGATTCACCCCTCCACTTT. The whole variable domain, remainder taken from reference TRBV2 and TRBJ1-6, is EPEVTQTPSHQVTQMGQEVILRCVPISNHLYFYWYRQILGQKVEFLVSFYNNEISEKSEIFDDQFSVERPDGSNFTLKIRSTKLEDSAMYFCASRVEGADSPLHFGNGTRLTVT.

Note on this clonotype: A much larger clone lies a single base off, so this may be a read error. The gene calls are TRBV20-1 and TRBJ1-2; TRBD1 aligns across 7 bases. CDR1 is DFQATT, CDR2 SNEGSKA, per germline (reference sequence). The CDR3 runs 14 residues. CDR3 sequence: CSAETGATNYGSTF. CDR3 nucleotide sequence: TGCAGTGCTGAAACAGGGGCCACTAACTATGGCTCCACCTTC.

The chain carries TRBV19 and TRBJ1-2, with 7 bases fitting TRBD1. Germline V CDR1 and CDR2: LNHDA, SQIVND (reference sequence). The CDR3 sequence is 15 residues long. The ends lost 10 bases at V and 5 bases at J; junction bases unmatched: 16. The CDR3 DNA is TGTGCCACCTATCCAGGGGGTCAGGGCGTATATGGCTACACCTTC. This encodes CATYPGGQGVYGYTF.

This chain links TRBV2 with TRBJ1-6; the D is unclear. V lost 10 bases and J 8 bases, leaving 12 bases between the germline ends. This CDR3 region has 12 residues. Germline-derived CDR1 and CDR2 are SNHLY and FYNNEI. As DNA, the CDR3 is TGTGCCATCACCCTTGGGGATTCACCCCTCCACTTT. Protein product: CAITLGDSPLHF.

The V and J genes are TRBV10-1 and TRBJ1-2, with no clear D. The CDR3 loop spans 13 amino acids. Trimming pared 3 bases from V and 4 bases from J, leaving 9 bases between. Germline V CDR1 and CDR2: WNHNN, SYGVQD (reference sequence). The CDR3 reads CASSEVAAYGYTF. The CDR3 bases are TGCGCCAGCAGTGAAGTGGCAGCCTATGGCTACACCTTC.